The 29 T cell receptor beta chains reported below all come from one sample, sequenced in a study of vaccination effects on CD4 cells after COVID-19. Investigators separated out CD4+ T cells once around 11 days of culture had passed. Sequencing was performed with immunoSEQ multiplex PCR; in TCRdb, only in-frame clones are kept and a portion is missing. The repertoire has 45,000 to 50,000 clones, 65% to 80% of them found once; the top ten carry roughly 6%. These receptors' antigens are unknown. The material was CD4+ T cells from PBMCs cultured without peptide, obtained before COVID-19 vaccination. The source of these receptors is a human donor who received a COVID-19 vaccine.

The chain has TRBV6-6 and TRBJ1-5; TRBD1 agrees at 7 bases. Germline V CDR1 and CDR2: MNHNY, SVGAGI (reference sequence). V was clipped by 2 bases and J by 6 bases; unmatched bases: 7. The CDR3 totals 15 residues. CDR3: CASSYNRGVGQPQHF. CDR3 DNA: TGTGCCAGCAGTTACAACAGGGGAGTCGGTCAGCCCCAGCATTTT.

This clone has just one count. The CDR3 spells CASSPGTGGSPLHF. In DNA, the CDR3 is TGTGCCAGCTCTCCCGGGACAGGGGGTTCACCCCTCCACTTT. V gene TRBV18 combines with J gene TRBJ1-6, with 11 bases fitting TRBD1. The CDR3 sequence is 14 residues long. After removal of 6 bases from V and 9 bases from J, the junction contained 4 bases not matched to a gene. The germline CDR1 and CDR2 sequences are KGHSH and LQKENI.

V and J are TRBV2 and TRBJ1-1, with D maybe TRBD1 (6 bases). The CDR3 is 13 residues long. With 11 bases removed from V and 2 bases from J, the gap between germline ends came to 15 bases. Germline assignment: CDR1 SNHLY and CDR2 FYNNEI. CDR3 coding DNA: TGTGCCTCAACCTGGGGGGCAAACACTGAAGCTTTCTTT. Its protein is CASTWGANTEAFF.

The chain joins TRBV4-3 to TRBJ1-3; D is perhaps TRBD1 (5 bases). V was trimmed by 1 base and J by 4 bases, leaving 14 bases between them. Germline V gives CDR1 LGHNA, CDR2 YSLEER. The CDR3 covers 16 residues. This chain's CDR3 is CASSQGGATSGNTIYF. In DNA, the CDR3 is TGCGCCAGCAGCCAAGGCGGGGCGACCAGCGGAAACACCATATATTTT.

V and J are TRBV29-1 and TRBJ2-2; 8 bases line up with TRBD2. This CDR3 region has 13 residues. Germline CDR1 and CDR2: SQVTM and ANQGSEA. V lost 4 bases to trimming and J lost 5 bases; unmatched junction nucleotides: 3. Here the CDR3 reads CSVGLASTGELFF. For the CDR3, the DNA is TGCAGCGTTGGACTAGCGTCAACCGGGGAGCTGTTTTTT.

J is TRBJ1-1 and V is TRBV6-1, with D hard to call. This CDR3 region has 15 residues. Between the trimmed V and J ends, which lost 3 bases and 0 bases, there was a span of 11 bases. Germline V gene lookup returns CDR1 MNHNS and CDR2 SASEGT. The CDR3 loop is CASSEGRLVNTEAFF. CDR3 sequence (DNA): TGTGCCAGCAGTGAGGGCAGGCTGGTGAACACTGAAGCTTTCTTT.

The chain uses TRBV5-8 and TRBJ2-2; perhaps TRBD2 as D (5 bases). The CDR3 is 13 amino acids. Trimming pared 4 bases from V and 8 bases from J, leaving 12 bases between. Looked up from germline, CDR1 is SGHTS and CDR2 is YDEGEE. CDR3 DNA sequence: TGTGCCAGCAGCCCCCGGGGAGTGGGGGAGCTGTTTTTT. Its protein is CASSPRGVGELFF.

This clone has more than one count but fewer than ten. V gene TRBV7-6 combines with J gene TRBJ2-2; 9 bases agree with TRBD1. CDR3 length equals 17 residues. V lost 5 bases to trimming and J lost 3 bases; unmatched junction nucleotides: 10. Germline CDR1 reads SGHVS; CDR2 reads FNYEAQ. The DNA for the CDR3 is TGTGCCAGCAGCCAATACACAGGGGGCGGTGACACCGGGGAGCTGTTTTTT. Its protein is CASSQYTGGGDTGELFF.

The sample holds one count of this clone. CDR3 nucleotides: TGCGCCAGCAGCTTGCTACTAGCGGGAGTAGGGGAGACCCAGTACTTC. Protein: CASSLLLAGVGETQYF. This chain joins TRBV5-1 and TRBJ2-5; 11 bases are a match to TRBD2. This CDR3 contains 16 residues. With V trimmed by 1 base and J by 5 bases, 7 bases remained unmatched. Germline CDR1 is SGHRS and CDR2 is YFSETQ. The entire variable domain, with the rest obtained from reference TRBV5-1 and TRBJ2-5, is as follows: KAGVTQTPRYLIKTRGQQVTLSCSPISGHRSVSWYQQTPGQGLQFLFEYFSETQRNKGNFPGRFSGRQFSNSRSEMNVSTLELGDSALYLCASSLLLAGVGETQYFGPGTRLLVL.

The chain is built from TRBV7-3 and TRBJ2-7; D is perhaps TRBD1 (9 bases). V dropped 5 bases and J dropped 3 bases, with 29 bases sitting between them. The CDR3 covers 19 residues. Germline values: CDR1 SGHTA, CDR2 FQGTGA. The CDR3 DNA follows: TGTGCCAGCAGCCCCCGACAGGGGGGAAGCGGGGGTTACCTCTACGAGCAGTACTTC. This sequence encodes CASSPRQGGSGGYLYEQYF.

In its sample, this clone was seen a few times. The chain combines TRBV19 with TRBJ2-4; D gene ambiguous. The CDR3 is 14 amino acids. CDR1 LNHDA and CDR2 SQIVND come from the germline V gene (reference sequence). The V gene lost 1 base and the J gene lost 6 bases, with 10 bases spanning the gap. The CDR3 reads CASSIGFIGNIQYF. The DNA for the CDR3 is TGTGCCAGTAGTATAGGGTTTATAGGAAACATTCAGTACTTC.

The genes are TRBV10-3 and TRBJ2-2; 11 bases map to TRBD1. Looked up from germline, CDR1 is ENHRY and CDR2 is SYGVKD. With 6 bases clipped from V and 2 bases from J, the junction kept 2 bases outside the gene matches. This CDR3 is built from 15 residues. The CDR3 is CAIRGQGANTGELFF. The CDR3 nucleotides read TGTGCCATCAGAGGACAGGGGGCAAACACCGGGGAGCTGTTTTTT.

This clone was picked up a small number of times. This rearrangement joins TRBV3-1 (or the pseudogene TRBV3-2) to TRBJ1-3; D gene uncertain. CDR3 length equals 16 residues. Germline assignment: CDR1 LGHDT and CDR2 YNNKEL (reference sequence). V was pared by 4 bases and J by 0 bases, with 13 bases between. CDR3 sequence reads: CASSRGAGPSGNTIYF. The DNA of the CDR3 is TGTGCCAGCAGCCGGGGTGCAGGCCCCTCTGGAAACACCATATATTTT.

This clone has more than one count but fewer than ten. The chain employs TRBV19 and TRBJ2-6; D not certain. In germline, CDR1 is LNHDA, CDR2 SQIVND (reference sequence). Trimming removed 10 bases from V and 0 bases from J, with 7 bases in between. The CDR3 sequence is 13 residues long. The CDR3 coding sequence is TGTGCCACTCACAACTCTGGGGCCAACGTCCTGACTTTC. This sequence encodes CATHNSGANVLTF. The full variable domain, rest sourced from reference TRBV19 and TRBJ2-6, is DGGITQSPKYLFRKEGQNVTLSCEQNLNHDAMYWYRQDPGQGLRLIYYSQIVNDFQKGDIAEGYSVSREKKESFPLTVTSAQKNPTAFYLCATHNSGANVLTFGAGSRLTVL.

The V gene is TRBV21-1, the J gene TRBJ1-3; the DNA was not used to check the table's D call, TRBD1. TRBV21-1 is shown as a pseudogene. This CDR3 has 20 residues. The CDR3 reads CASSAGQGHQPISRKATIYF. The CDR3 bases are TGTGCCAGCAGCGCGGGACAGGGACACCAGCCCATAAGTAGAAAGGCCACCATATATTTT.

The rearrangement links TRBV5-5 to TRBJ2-7; the D is unclear. Between the trimmed V and J ends, which lost 0 bases and 2 bases, there was a span of 9 bases. The CDR3 sequence is 14 residues long. The germline gives CDR1 SGHKS, CDR2 YYEKEE (reference sequence). CDR3 sequence reads: CASSLVVTAYEQYF. DNA for the CDR3: TGTGCCAGCAGCTTGGTCGTCACCGCCTACGAGCAGTACTTC.

The chain carries TRBV5-1 and TRBJ2-5; D is perhaps TRBD1 (5 bases). The germline V gene encodes CDR1 SGHRS and CDR2 YFSETQ. Trimming removed 4 bases at V and 5 bases at J, with 15 bases between. The CDR3 loop spans 14 amino acids. CDR3 nucleotides: TGCGCCAGCAGCGCCGATAGAAAGGGGGAGACCCAGTACTTC. This gives the protein CASSADRKGETQYF.

The genes are TRBV5-1 and TRBJ1-2; TRBD1 agrees at 8 bases. Germline CDR1 and CDR2: SGHRS and YFSETQ. Trimming took 4 bases from V and 6 from J; bases not matched to a gene: 5. The CDR3 is 13 residues long. CDR3 nucleotides: TGCGCCAGCAGCAACGCAGGGGGCGATGGCTACACCTTC. This encodes CASSNAGGDGYTF. Full variable domain (outside the CDR3, taken from reference TRBV5-1 and TRBJ1-2): KAGVTQTPRYLIKTRGQQVTLSCSPISGHRSVSWYQQTPGQGLQFLFEYFSETQRNKGNFPGRFSGRQFSNSRSEMNVSTLELGDSALYLCASSNAGGDGYTFGSGTRLTVV.

This clone was detected only once. V is TRBV19 and J is TRBJ1-3; 7 bases map to TRBD1. The CDR3 runs to 16 residues. Trimming cost V 7 bases and J 1 base; bases outside gene matches: 10. Per germline, CDR1 LNHDA and CDR2 SQIVND (reference sequence). The CDR3 bases are TGTGCCAGTACTTCCCCGGGACAGCTATCTGGAAACACCATATATTTT. Its translation: CASTSPGQLSGNTIYF.

The chain is built from TRBV11-1 and TRBJ2-7; D remains unclear. Trimming shortened V by 5 bases and J by 5 bases, and 13 bases separated the two germline ends. This CDR3 is built from 13 residues. The germline V gene encodes CDR1 SGHAT and CDR2 FQDESV (reference sequence). The DNA of the CDR3 is TGTGCCAGCAGCCCTTCAGGCGAAGACGAGCAGTACTTC. It specifies CASSPSGEDEQYF.

The rearrangement links TRBV20-1 to TRBJ2-7; TRBD2 is a possible D gene (5 bases). Germline V gene lookup returns CDR1 DFQATT and CDR2 SNEGSKA (reference sequence). V gave up 3 bases and J gave up 3 bases, with 15 bases separating them. The CDR3 contains 14 residues. In DNA, the CDR3 is TGCAGTGCTAGTGGCGGGTCCTCAAGCTACGAGCAGTACTTC. This sequence encodes CSASGGSSSYEQYF.

This clone has only one observation. The V gene is TRBV28, the J gene TRBJ1-1; possibly TRBD1 for D (5 bases). V was cut by 6 bases and J by 4 bases, with 21 bases left in between. Germline values: CDR1 MDHEN, CDR2 SYDVKM. This CDR3 has 16 residues. This chain's CDR3 is CASSPVGTEWGTEAFF. In DNA, the CDR3 is TGTGCCAGCAGCCCCGTTGGGACTGAATGGGGCACTGAAGCTTTCTTT.

The count of this clone is one. The rearrangement uses TRBV30 and TRBJ1-4; D is possibly TRBD1 (6 bases). The CDR3 is made up of 16 amino acids. V was pared by 3 bases and J by 8 bases, with 22 bases between. Germline CDR1 GTSNPN, CDR2 SVGIG (reference sequence). CDR3 sequence reads: CAWRGHRGRVDEKLFF. CDR3 bases: TGTGCCTGGAGAGGTCACCGGGGGCGGGTTGACGAAAAACTGTTTTTT.

This clone has only one observation. The V and J genes are TRBV19 and TRBJ2-4; D gene unclear. The CDR3 is 14 residues long. CDR1 and CDR2 from the germline V gene are LNHDA and SQIVND (reference sequence). Deletions cut 0 bases from V and 6 bases from J, with 9 bases between. CDR3 in DNA: TGTGCCAGTAGTATAGAAACGGGCCTAAACATTCAGTACTTC. It specifies CASSIETGLNIQYF.

The J gene is TRBJ1-4, the V gene TRBV25-1; 7 nucleotides line up with TRBD1. The germline V gene has CDR1 MGHDK and CDR2 SYGVNS. V shed 8 bases, J shed 7 bases, and the junction held 7 bases outside the gene matches. CDR3 size: 13 residues. The CDR3 here is CASATGSGEKLFF. The CDR3 coding sequence is TGTGCCAGCGCGACAGGGTCTGGTGAAAAACTGTTTTTT.

The chain recombines TRBV5-1 with TRBJ1-6; D is uncertain. Germline-derived CDR1 and CDR2 are SGHRS and YFSETQ. The CDR3 consists of 20 residues. V shed 1 base and J shed 6 bases, with 26 bases lying between them. The CDR3 sequence: CASSLLPTRGIRPTNSPLHF. The CDR3 bases are TGCGCCAGCAGCTTGCTACCTACCCGAGGTATCCGTCCGACTAATTCACCCCTCCACTTT. Based on the CDR3 plus reference TRBV5-1 and TRBJ1-6, the full variable domain is KAGVTQTPRYLIKTRGQQVTLSCSPISGHRSVSWYQQTPGQGLQFLFEYFSETQRNKGNFPGRFSGRQFSNSRSEMNVSTLELGDSALYLCASSLLPTRGIRPTNSPLHFGNGTRLTVT.

The rearrangement links TRBV27 to TRBJ2-7; D unclear. Trimming pared 0 bases from V and 2 bases from J, leaving 23 bases between. Germline-derived CDR1 and CDR2 are MNHEY and SMNVEV (reference sequence). This CDR3 is 19 amino acids long. The CDR3 is CASSLSIPVGRFQPYEQYF. The CDR3, as DNA: TGTGCCAGCAGTTTATCGATTCCCGTCGGGCGTTTTCAGCCCTACGAGCAGTACTTC.

The chain has TRBV18 and TRBJ2-7; TRBD2 matches 10 bases. V gave up 4 bases and J gave up 7 bases; unmatched junction bases: 13. The germline V gene encodes CDR1 KGHSH and CDR2 LQKENI. This CDR3 is built from 16 residues. For the CDR3, the DNA is TGTGCCAGCTCACTACGGACTAGCGGCTCTCGGGGTGAGCAGTACTTC. Protein sequence: CASSLRTSGSRGEQYF.

This sequence joins TRBV6-1 and TRBJ2-3; TRBD1 matches at 9 bases. The germline CDR1 and CDR2 sequences are MNHNS and SASEGT. V lost 6 bases to trimming and J lost 3 bases; unmatched junction nucleotides: 10. The CDR3 consists of 16 residues. The CDR3 loop is CASREQGAVRTDTQYF. In DNA form, the CDR3 reads TGTGCCAGCAGAGAACAGGGGGCGGTTCGAACAGATACGCAGTATTTT.